This T cell receptor beta chain appears in the sequencing data of a study of human T cells and chemical hapten exposure. The study, taken as a whole, reports: TCRs above 1 in 1000 frequency stayed constant with DPC sensitization. In the PT1 data, expanded TCR counts showed a positive correlation with patch test score.

TCRdb re-called the RACE reads with MiXCR, one entry per CDR3 protein. The data show roughly 380,000 distinct CDR3 sequences, approximately 5.1% seen once. Time point described: pre-sensitization, week 0. As to treatment: therapeutic diphenylcyclopropenone sensitization with weekly scalp DPC. This clonotype came up a few times. What it recognizes is unknown. The germline V and J ends were trimmed by 4 bases and 2 bases, with 12 bases remaining between them. CDR1 WSHSY and CDR2 SAAADI come from the germline V gene. This CDR3 contains 14 residues. This sequence joins TRBV10-2 and TRBJ2-7; possible D gene TRBD2, 5 bases. This TCR derives from a woman aged 45-65 years with alopecia areata. Some clones in this sample may be carry-over from other donors' samples. The sample here was whole blood, taken in connection with sensitization to the hapten diphenylcyclopropenone (DPC). Here the CDR3 reads CASSVISETYEQYF. In DNA form, the CDR3 reads TGCGCCAGCAGTGTGATTAGCGAGACCTACGAGCAGTACTTC.